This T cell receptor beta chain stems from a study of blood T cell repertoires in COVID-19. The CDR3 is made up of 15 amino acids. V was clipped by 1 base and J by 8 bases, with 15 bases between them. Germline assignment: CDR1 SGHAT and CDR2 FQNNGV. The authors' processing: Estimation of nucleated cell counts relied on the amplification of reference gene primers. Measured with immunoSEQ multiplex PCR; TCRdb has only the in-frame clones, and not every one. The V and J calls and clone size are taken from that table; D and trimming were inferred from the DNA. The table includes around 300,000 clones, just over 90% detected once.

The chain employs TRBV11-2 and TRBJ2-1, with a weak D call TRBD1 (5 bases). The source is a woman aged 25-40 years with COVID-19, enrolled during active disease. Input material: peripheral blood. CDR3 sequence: CASSLGIQERDEQFF. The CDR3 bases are TGTGCCAGCAGCTTAGGCATACAGGAAAGGGATGAGCAGTTCTTC. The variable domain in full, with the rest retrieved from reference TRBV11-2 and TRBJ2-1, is EAGVAQSPRYKIIEKRQSVAFWCNPISGHATLYWYQQILGQGPKLLIQFQNNGVVDDSQLPKDRFSAERLKGVDSTLKIQPAKLEDSAVYLCASSLGIQERDEQFFGPGTRLTVL.